The clone carrying this TCR beta chain appeared many times. Indicated time point: newly diagnosed GD, antithyroid drugs for less than 3 months. Scientists built the TCR library using RNA that was extracted from PBMCs. Assembly of TCR beta libraries relied on iRepertoire HTBI primers together with Arm-PCR of CDR3 regions. TCRdb re-analysed the multiplex PCR reads in MiXCR, keeping a single row per CDR3 protein. This sample has approximately 540,000 distinct CDR3 sequences, with 12% found just once. This sample was included in a study of regulatory T cells in long-lasting Graves disease. The germline V gene has CDR1 SGDLS and CDR2 YYNGEE. The CDR3 has 20 amino acids. V dropped 3 bases and J dropped 1; count of bases not matched to a gene: 22. These data were also filed under a second study, of T cells in Graves' hyperthyroidism and ophthalmopathy.

The sequence came from a woman in her thirties with Graves disease. The sample was peripheral blood mononuclear cells (PBMCs), taken at new diagnosis, from a patient treated with antithyroid drugs. This rearrangement joins TRBV9 to TRBJ2-7; 7 nucleotides align to TRBD1. The CDR3, as DNA: TGTGCCAGCAGCGGTTGGGCGAACCTAATCCGGGACAGAGGATCCTACGAGCAGTACTTC. Translated: CASSGWANLIRDRGSYEQYF.